A selection of T cell receptor beta chains follows, all from one sample in a study of beta chain features in type 1 diabetes. Sequencing used immunoSEQ multiplex PCR; TCRdb keeps in-frame clones, though not all of them. This sample has 600,000 or so clones; 9.5% to 15% occur once, and the top ten carry roughly 0.12%. Sequencing input: naive CD4+ T cells from blood. These receptors were obtained from a man between 25 and 39 years old with type 1 diabetes. Both conserved end residues are part of each CDR3. The D gene is left open where the match is weak. Some rows have no size entry. The others give once, few or many, or a class for an expanded clone.

V	D	size	J	DNA	CDR3
TRBV6-1	NA	NA	TRBJ2-3	TGTGCCAGCGCCCGCGCACAGGTGGGGGCAGATACGCAGTATTTT	CASARAQVGADTQYF
TRBV10-3	NA	NA	TRBJ2-7	TGTGCCATCAGTCCATCCGGGACCGCGGCGTACGAGCAGTACTTC	CAISPSGTAAYEQYF
TRBV9	NA	few	TRBJ2-1	TGTGCCAGCAGCGGTAGCTGGGCTGCCTACAATGAGCAGTTCTTC	CASSGSWAAYNEQFF
TRBV7-2	TRBD1	few	TRBJ2-7	TGTGCCAGCAGCATCATAGGGACAGGGGTACCCTACGAGCAGTACTTC	CASSIIGTGVPYEQYF
TRBV2	NA	NA	TRBJ1-6	TGTGCCAGCAGGGGGGACGGATCCTATAATTCACCCCTCCACTTT	CASRGDGSYNSPLHF
TRBV5-1	NA	few	TRBJ1-2	TGCGCCAGCAGCATTCTCGGCAACTATGGCTACACCTTC	CASSILGNYGYTF
TRBV7-2	NA	NA	TRBJ2-3	TGTGCCAGCAGCCCCCCCAGGGGTACGCAGTATTTT	CASSPPRGTQYF
TRBV29-1	TRBD1	few	TRBJ1-5	TGCAGCGTGACAGGGGGCGAGGGGCAGCCCCAGCATTTT	CSVTGGEGQPQHF
TRBV30	TRBD1	NA	TRBJ1-5	TGTGCCTGGAGCCCGACAGGGGATCAGCCCCAGCATTTT	CAWSPTGDQPQHF
TRBV6-6	NA	NA	TRBJ1-5	TGTGCCAGCAGTTACTCGTTCAGGGGAGATCAGCCCCAGCATTTT	CASSYSFRGDQPQHF
TRBV4-3	TRBD1	NA	TRBJ1-1	TGCGCCAGCAGCCGCCACAGGGGGCTCCCCACTGAAGCTTTCTTT	CASSRHRGLPTEAFF
TRBV10-2	TRBD2	many	TRBJ2-3	TGCGCCAGCAGTGGACTAGCGGGGGACCTCGGCACAGATACGCAGTATTTT	CASSGLAGDLGTDTQYF
TRBV25-1	TRBD1	few	TRBJ2-1	TGTGCCAGCAGTGAACAGGGGGTCAATGAGCAGTTCTTC	CASSEQGVNEQFF
TRBV4-1	NA	NA	TRBJ1-6	TGCGCCAGCAGCCAAGAGGCTTTAAATTCACCCCTCCACTTT	CASSQEALNSPLHF
TRBV9	NA	NA	TRBJ1-2	TGTGCCAGCAGCGTAGGAACAGACTATGGCTACACCTTC	CASSVGTDYGYTF
TRBV9	TRBD1	few	TRBJ2-7	TGTGCCAGCAGCTTCCCCTTCCGGGACAGGGCCGACGAGCAGTACTTC	CASSFPFRDRADEQYF
TRBV4-3	NA	few	TRBJ1-4	TGCGCCAGCAGCCTCTCCTGGGAAAATGAAAAACTGTTTTTT	CASSLSWENEKLFF
TRBV7-6	TRBD1	few	TRBJ1-1	TGTGCCAGCAGCCGGGACAGGAACACTGAAGCTTTCTTT	CASSRDRNTEAFF
TRBV6-5	NA	NA	TRBJ2-1	TGTGCCAGCAGTCGCAATGGGGGCAATGAGCAGTTCTTC	CASSRNGGNEQFF
TRBV4-3	TRBD1	NA	TRBJ2-7	TGCGCCAGCAGCCAACAACCGCTGACAGGGGAAGCCGGCGAGCAGTACTTC	CASSQQPLTGEAGEQYF
TRBV9	NA	NA	TRBJ2-5	TGTGCCAGCAGCGTCCAACTAGCCTCACAAGAGACCCAGTACTTC	CASSVQLASQETQYF
TRBV27	TRBD1	NA	TRBJ2-4	TGTGCCAGCAGACTCTTACAGGGGACCAAAAACATTCAGTACTTC	CASRLLQGTKNIQYF
TRBV6-5	NA	NA	TRBJ1-2	TGTGCCAGCAGTTACTCGGGGAGGGTCTATGGCTACACCTTC	CASSYSGRVYGYTF
TRBV15	TRBD1	NA	TRBJ2-3	TGTGCCACCAGCGGCGGACAGGGGGCGGGGGATACGCAGTATTTT	CATSGGQGAGDTQYF
TRBV9	TRBD1	NA	TRBJ2-2	TGTGCCAGCAGCGGACAGGGTTCGGGCACCGGGGAGCTGTTTTTT	CASSGQGSGTGELFF
TRBV11-1	NA	NA	TRBJ1-1	TGTGCCAGCAGCTTAGACGTGAACACTGAAGCTTTCTTT	CASSLDVNTEAFF
TRBV27	NA	few	TRBJ1-4	TGTGCCAGCCGACCACAGGAAGGCGAAAAACTGTTTTTT	CASRPQEGEKLFF
TRBV29-1	TRBD1	NA	TRBJ1-1	TGCAGCGTTGAGGACAGGGAGGGGGTGAGGACTGAAGCTTTCTTT	CSVEDREGVRTEAFF
TRBV5-1	NA	few	TRBJ2-2	TGCGCCAACCAAGTTGGTCCGGACACCGGGGAGCTGTTTTTT	CANQVGPDTGELFF
TRBV5-6	NA	few	TRBJ1-6	TGTGCCAGCAGCTTCTCCCGGGGGACGTCACCCCTCCACTTT	CASSFSRGTSPLHF
TRBV27	NA	few	TRBJ1-5	TGTGCCAGCAGTTTCCGGTTCAATCAGCCCCAGCATTTT	CASSFRFNQPQHF